The next 16 T cell receptor beta chains were all read from a single sample in a study of CD8 T cells in Susac syndrome. Random hexamers were used to reverse transcribe an amount of about 0.45 to 1 ug RNA. One entry per CDR3 protein results from TCRdb running MiXCR on the immunoSEQ multiplex PCR reads. The table shows approximately 190,000 distinct CDR3 sequences, with 80% to 95% occurring only once. Sequenced input: CD4+ T cells from PBMCs. The origin of the receptors is a human donor in good health.

The chain has TRBV6-4 and TRBJ2-3; D remains unclear. Germline V CDR1 and CDR2: MRHNA, SNTAGT. The CDR3 totals 15 residues. V shed 7 bases and J shed 2 bases, with 16 bases lying between them. The CDR3 bases are TGTGCCAGCATCCGGCGAAATGGGGACACAGATACGCAGTATTTT. Translation gives CASIRRNGDTDTQYF.

This clonotype turned up a few times. The V and J genes are TRBV6-2 or TRBV6-3 and TRBJ1-5, with a possible D match to TRBD1 (5 bases). Germline loops: CDR1 MNHEY, CDR2 SVGEGT. This CDR3 contains 14 residues. Trimming removed 4 bases from V and 2 bases from J, with 9 bases in between. The CDR3 sequence: CASSLRGGNQPQHF. For the CDR3, the DNA is TGTGCCAGCAGTTTGAGGGGTGGCAATCAGCCCCAGCATTTT.

This rearrangement joins TRBV9 to TRBJ2-2; TRBD1 matches at 9 bases. The CDR3 totals 16 residues. Germline CDR1 is SGDLS and CDR2 is YYNGEE. With 4 bases clipped from V and 4 bases from J, the junction kept 8 bases outside the gene matches. CDR3 loop: CASSLGQGMGTGELFF. CDR3 DNA sequence: TGTGCCAGCAGCTTAGGACAGGGGATGGGCACCGGGGAGCTGTTTTTT.

The chain is built from TRBV7-2 and TRBJ1-2; 7 bases fit TRBD1. This CDR3 spans 14 amino acids. Germline trimming cut 6 bases from V and 5 bases from J; bases unmatched to any gene: 9. Germline CDR1 SGHTA, CDR2 FQGNSA. The DNA for the CDR3 is TGTGCCAGCAGTGCACAGGGGAGTGGGTATGGCTACACCTTC. This encodes CASSAQGSGYGYTF.

For the CDR3, the DNA is TGTGCCAGCAGTGAATCCAGACGACTAGCTGAGGGAAATGAGCAGTTCTTC. Protein sequence: CASSESRRLAEGNEQFF. The V call is TRBV25-1, the J call TRBJ2-1; 7 positions agree with TRBD2. V lost 1 base and J lost 7; bases outside the gene matches: 13. This CDR3 contains 17 residues. CDR1 is MGHDK, CDR2 SYGVNS, per germline.

The J gene is TRBJ1-1, the V gene TRBV19; TRBD1 agrees at 7 bases. V lost 7 bases to trimming and J lost 4 bases; unmatched junction nucleotides: 9. The CDR3 has 14 amino acids. CDR1 and CDR2 (germline): LNHDA, SQIVND (reference sequence). The CDR3: CASTSQGVGTEAFF. CDR3 DNA: TGTGCCAGTACCTCTCAGGGGGTCGGCACTGAAGCTTTCTTT.

The J gene is TRBJ1-2, the V gene TRBV4-1; possibly TRBD1 for D (5 bases). Germline CDR1 and CDR2: MGHRA and YSYEKL. Deletions cut 0 bases from V and 8 bases from J, with 19 bases between. CDR3 size: 16 residues. CDR3 protein: CASSQDEGHPFLGYTF. CDR3 nucleotides: TGCGCCAGCAGCCAAGATGAAGGACACCCGTTTTTGGGCTACACCTTC.

V usage is TRBV28 and J usage is TRBJ2-7; 7 bases align to TRBD2. After removal of 6 bases from V and 2 bases from J, the junction contained 13 bases not matched to a gene. The CDR3 sequence is 16 residues long. The germline V gene encodes CDR1 MDHEN and CDR2 SYDVKM. The CDR3 here is CASRSPRAGDAYEQYF. CDR3 bases: TGTGCCAGCAGGTCACCCCGTGCGGGGGACGCCTACGAGCAGTACTTC.

This clonotype was counted only a few times. The V and J genes are TRBV2 and TRBJ2-7; no clear D. CDR3 length equals 13 residues. V was trimmed by 3 bases and J by 2 bases, leaving 8 bases between them. Germline loops: CDR1 SNHLY, CDR2 FYNNEI. The CDR3 DNA follows: TGTGCCAGCAGTGAGGGGTTACCCTACGAGCAGTACTTC. This gives the protein CASSEGLPYEQYF.

The chain has TRBV27 and TRBJ2-1; D assignment may be TRBD1 or TRBD2 (5 bases each). Trimming stripped 3 bases from V and 3 bases from J, with 15 bases between. CDR1 and CDR2 from the germline V gene are MNHEY and SMNVEV (reference sequence). This CDR3 has 16 residues. Written as DNA, the CDR3 is TGTGCCAGCAGTTTCACCGGGACCCCGAACTACAATGAGCAGTTCTTC. It translates to CASSFTGTPNYNEQFF.

This rearrangement joins TRBV7-8 to TRBJ1-2; a possible D gene is TRBD1 (6 bases). V was shortened by 5 bases and J by 5 bases, with 18 bases between the two germline ends. Per the germline V gene, CDR1 is SGHVS and CDR2 is FQNEAQ. The CDR3 covers 15 residues. This CDR3 is CASSPRRGGGYGYTF. The CDR3, as DNA: TGTGCCAGCAGCCCCCGTAGAGGGGGTGGATATGGCTACACCTTC.

The V gene is TRBV28, the J gene TRBJ2-4; D perhaps matches TRBD1 (6 bases). Per the germline V gene, CDR1 is MDHEN and CDR2 is SYDVKM. V lost 6 bases, J lost 0 bases, and 9 bases lay in between. This CDR3 is built from 14 residues. CDR3 coding DNA: TGTGCCAGCAGCTTACAGGGAGCCAAAAACATTCAGTACTTC. Residues: CASSLQGAKNIQYF.

Worth noting for this clonotype: One end of the junction fails to match germline, which may point to a read error. The rearrangement uses TRBV28 and TRBJ1-2; D may be TRBD1 (5 bases). Germline V gene lookup returns CDR1 MDHEN and CDR2 SYDVKM. The CDR3 runs to 13 residues. The CDR3 DNA follows: TGTGCCAGCAGGCCGGGGGGGGTGTATGTCTACACCTTC. As protein: CASRPGGVYVYTF.

The chain joins TRBV20-1 to TRBJ1-2; TRBD1 might be the D (6 bases). The CDR3 extends over 15 amino acids. V was cut by 0 bases and J by 0 bases, with 11 bases left in between. CDR1 and CDR2 from the germline V gene are DFQATT and SNEGSKA (reference sequence). The chain's CDR3 is CSARDPQGPNYGYTF. CDR3 DNA sequence: TGCAGTGCTAGAGATCCACAGGGACCTAACTATGGCTACACCTTC.

V and J are TRBV10-3 and TRBJ2-5; D not certain. The CDR3 length is 11 residues. V was shortened by 3 bases and J by 5 bases, with 4 bases between the two germline ends. Germline V gene lookup returns CDR1 ENHRY and CDR2 SYGVKD. CDR3 sequence: CAISDRETQYF. The CDR3 coding sequence is TGTGCCATCAGTGACCGGGAGACCCAGTACTTC.

CDR3 sequence (DNA): TGTGCCAGCAGCCAAGATTACCGGACGGCGTTCTATGGCTACACCTTC. It translates to CASSQDYRTAFYGYTF. The gene calls are TRBV3-1 and TRBJ1-2; D ambiguous. Germline CDR1 reads LGHDT; CDR2 reads YNNKEL (reference sequence). The CDR3 runs to 16 residues. Trimming removed 0 bases at V and 4 bases at J, with 15 bases between.